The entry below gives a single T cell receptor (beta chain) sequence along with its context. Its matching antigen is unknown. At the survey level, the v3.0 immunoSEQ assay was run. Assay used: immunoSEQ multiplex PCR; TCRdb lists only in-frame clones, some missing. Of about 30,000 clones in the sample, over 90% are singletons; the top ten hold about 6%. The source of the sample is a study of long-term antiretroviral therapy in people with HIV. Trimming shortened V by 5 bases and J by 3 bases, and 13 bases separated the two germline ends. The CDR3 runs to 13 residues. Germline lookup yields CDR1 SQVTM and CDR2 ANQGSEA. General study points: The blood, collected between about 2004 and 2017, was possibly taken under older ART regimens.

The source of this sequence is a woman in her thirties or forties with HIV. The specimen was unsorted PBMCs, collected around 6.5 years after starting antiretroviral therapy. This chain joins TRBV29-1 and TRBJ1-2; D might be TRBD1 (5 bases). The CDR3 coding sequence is TGCAGCGTTATGGAGGGGCTTGACTATGGCTACACCTTC. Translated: CSVMEGLDYGYTF.